The rows below give T cell receptor beta chains drawn from one sample of a study of technical replicates of blood from several donors. Produced via immunoSEQ multiplex PCR; TCRdb's table is partial and in-frame only. The data hold 10,000 to 13,000 clones, with approximately 94% observed a single time. The sequenced sample was PBMCs. The receptors stem from a human donor in good health. CDR3s include the opening cysteine and the closing phenylalanine or tryptophan. The D gene is left open where the match is weak. Size tells how often a clone was seen (once, few, many) or the class of an expanded clone, and some rows leave it out.

.	TRBV5-4	TRBJ2-5	.	TGTGCCAGCAGCCCTGGCGGACAGCGAGAGACCCAGTACTTC	CASSPGGQRETQYF
TRBD2	TRBV18	TRBJ2-7	.	TGTGCCAGCTCACCCACGGGGGGGACGAACGAGCAGTACTTC	CASSPTGGTNEQYF
TRBD2	TRBV10-1	TRBJ2-7	.	TGCGCCAGCAGTGATCGGACTAGCGTCTCCGAGCAGTACTTC	CASSDRTSVSEQYF
.	TRBV7-9	TRBJ2-3	.	TGTGCCAGCAGCTTAGCCACTAGCTATCCCACAGATACGCAGTATTTT	CASSLATSYPTDTQYF
.	TRBV30	TRBJ2-2	.	TGTGCCTGGAGTGCCTCCCTGAGGGCCGGGGAGCTGTTTTTT	CAWSASLRAGELFF
.	TRBV19	TRBJ1-2	.	TGTGCCAGTAGTATAGCGGGAAAACGAAACTATGGCTTCACCTTC	CASSIAGKRNYGFTF
TRBD2	TRBV30	TRBJ2-7	once	TGTGCCTGGAGTACGAGGGGCGGGAGTCACGAGCAGTACTTC	CAWSTRGGSHEQYF
.	TRBV6-5	TRBJ2-7	.	TGTGCCAGCAGTTACTCTCAGGTGGGCACCTACGAGCAGTACTTC	CASSYSQVGTYEQYF
TRBD2	TRBV9	TRBJ2-7	.	TGTGCCAGCAGCGTAGGCCGCGGGGGCTCCTACGAGCAGTACTTC	CASSVGRGGSYEQYF
.	TRBV18	TRBJ1-1	.	TGTGCCAGCTCACCACGGGAGGGGGGGAACACTGAAGCTTTCTTT	CASSPREGGNTEAFF
TRBD1	TRBV9	TRBJ2-3	.	TGTGCCAGCAGCTTCGCCGGGACAGGGCGCTCTGGCACAGATACGCAGTATTTT	CASSFAGTGRSGTDTQYF
TRBD1	TRBV6-1	TRBJ1-2	.	TGTGCCAGCAGTGAGCAGGGACAGAGCTATGGCTACACCTTC	CASSEQGQSYGYTF
.	TRBV30	TRBJ2-3	.	TGTGCCTGGAGTGCAAAATGGGACTCCGAGCCGTGTTTT	CAWSAKWDSEPCF
.	TRBV15	TRBJ2-1	once	TGTGCCACCAGCAGAGAGGTTGGCGGAGGAAATGAGCAGTTCTTC	CATSREVGGGNEQFF
.	TRBV5-1	TRBJ2-1	.	TGCGCCAGCAGCCGGACTGAGTCCTACAATGAGCAGTTCTTC	CASSRTESYNEQFF
TRBD1	TRBV19	TRBJ1-5	.	TGTGCCAGTAGTGGGACAGGGGGAGGCAATCAGCCCCAGCATTTT	CASSGTGGGNQPQHF
TRBD1	TRBV30	TRBJ2-1	.	TGTGCCTGGAGTGGGGACAGGGGCTACAATGAGCAGTTCTTC	CAWSGDRGYNEQFF
.	TRBV6-4	TRBJ2-3	once	TGTGCCAGCAGTGAAGGGACACCCACAGATACGCAGTATTTT	CASSEGTPTDTQYF
TRBD1	TRBV11-1	TRBJ1-2	.	TGTGCCAGCAGCCACGCGACAGGGTTTGCCTATGGCTACACCTTC	CASSHATGFAYGYTF
.	TRBV7-2	TRBJ2-5	.	TGTGCCAGCAGCCGCCGGGAGACCCAGTACTTC	CASSRRETQYF
.	TRBV7-9	TRBJ1-1	.	TGTGCCAGCATCCCGACAGAGAACACTGAAGCTTTCTTT	CASIPTENTEAFF
.	TRBV6-1	TRBJ2-7	.	TGTGCCAGCAAATACTCTAGTGCCCTTCAGGAGCAGTACTTC	CASKYSSALQEQYF
TRBD1	TRBV27	TRBJ2-7	.	TGTGCCAGCAGTACCGGGGACAGCTACGAGCAGTACTTC	CASSTGDSYEQYF
.	TRBV6-1	TRBJ2-1	.	TGTGCCAGCAGTGAAGCGGTAAGCGATGAGCAGTTCTTC	CASSEAVSDEQFF
TRBD1	TRBV19	TRBJ1-2	.	TGTGCCAGTAGTATCACAGGGGCGAACTATGGCTACACCTTC	CASSITGANYGYTF
TRBD2	TRBV29-1	TRBJ2-1	.	TGCAGCGTTCTACTAACCCCTGTGACTAGCGGCCCCGTCCCACCCAATGAGCAGTTCTTC	CSVLLTPVTSGPVPPNEQFF
.	TRBV11-1	TRBJ2-3	.	TGTGCCACCCTTTTTCTGGATACGCAGTATTTT	CATLFLDTQYF
TRBD1	TRBV29-1	TRBJ2-6	.	TGCAGCGTTGAATTGACAGGGGGCACCTCTGGGGCCAACGTCCTGACTTTC	CSVELTGGTSGANVLTF
.	TRBV7-7	TRBJ2-5	.	TGTGCCAGCAGCTTAGCTCCGACAGGAGAGACCCAGTACTTC	CASSLAPTGETQYF
.	TRBV10-2	TRBJ2-1	.	TGCGCCAGCAGTCCCTTGAGAGAGCACTACAATGAGCAGTTCTTC	CASSPLREHYNEQFF
TRBD2	TRBV6-1	TRBJ2-1	.	TGTGCCAGCAGCCTACTAGCGGGGTTCAATGAGCAGTTCTTC	CASSLLAGFNEQFF
TRBD2	TRBV5-1	TRBJ2-1	.	TGCGCCAGCAGCTTGGTCGGACTAGCGGGAGTGGATGAGCAGTTCTTC	CASSLVGLAGVDEQFF
TRBD1	TRBV7-9	TRBJ1-4	.	TGTGCCAGCAGCCCGGGACAGGGCTATGAAAAACTGTTTTTT	CASSPGQGYEKLFF
TRBD1	TRBV7-9	TRBJ2-5	few	TGTGCCAGCAGCCCACAGGGGGCAGGTGGTTGGGAGACCCAGTACTTC	CASSPQGAGGWETQYF
.	TRBV6-6	TRBJ2-7	.	TGTGCCAGCAGACTTGGGGGCGGCGACGAGCAGTACTTC	CASRLGGGDEQYF
.	TRBV6-5	TRBJ1-5	.	TGTGCCAGCAGAAAGTTCAGCGGACCCCAGCATTTT	CASRKFSGPQHF
.	TRBV7-2	TRBJ1-3	.	TGTGCCAGCAGCGCAAGTGGGGCCAGGCTTGGAAACACCATATATTTT	CASSASGARLGNTIYF
TRBD2	TRBV11-2	TRBJ2-1	.	TGTGCCAGCAGCCCCCGAGACAGTATGACTAGCGGGAGAGGCAATGAGCAGTTCTTC	CASSPRDSMTSGRGNEQFF
.	TRBV25-1	TRBJ2-1	.	TGTGCCAGTCGTGACAGTAACTACAATGAGCAGTTCTTC	CASRDSNYNEQFF
.	TRBV28	TRBJ1-6	.	TGTGCCAGCAGTTTGTCTGGGGCAAGGAATTCACCCCTCCACTTT	CASSLSGARNSPLHF
.	TRBV27	TRBJ2-7	.	TGTGCCAGCAGTTTCCGGGGAGGCGAGCAGTACTTC	CASSFRGGEQYF
.	TRBV19	TRBJ1-2	.	TGTGCCAGTAGTATAGGGAACAGCCCCTATGGCTACACCTTC	CASSIGNSPYGYTF
TRBD2	TRBV5-1	TRBJ2-1	.	TGCGCCAGCACCCCCCAAGCTAGCGGGAACAATGAGCAGTTCTTC	CASTPQASGNNEQFF
.	TRBV7-9	TRBJ2-7	.	TGTGCCAGCAGCTTAGGCGGTGAGGGGGAGGGACCCTACGAGCAGTACTTC	CASSLGGEGEGPYEQYF
.	TRBV7-9	TRBJ1-3	.	TGTGCCAGCAGCGCCAGGAAACACTCTGGAAACACCATATATTTT	CASSARKHSGNTIYF
.	TRBV6-1	TRBJ2-1	.	TGTGCCAGCAGTGAAGCGAGCGGTTCCTACAATGAGCAGTTCTTC	CASSEASGSYNEQFF
TRBD2	TRBV5-6	TRBJ2-2	.	TGTGCCAGCAGCTTGGAGCTAGCGGGAGTTACCGGGGAGCTGTTTTTT	CASSLELAGVTGELFF
TRBD1	TRBV30	TRBJ2-7	.	TGTGCCACGGACAGGGGGTACGAGCAGTACTTC	CATDRGYEQYF
TRBD2	TRBV4-2	TRBJ2-7	.	TGTGCCAGCAGCCAAGATGGTACTAGCGGGTTCTACGAGCAGTACTTC	CASSQDGTSGFYEQYF
TRBD2	TRBV5-6	TRBJ2-1	.	TGTGCCAGCAGCTCGGAAACTAGCGGGAGGGCCGGTGAGCAGTTCTTC	CASSSETSGRAGEQFF
.	TRBV9	TRBJ1-1	.	TGTGCCAGCAGCGGGAGGGGAGGGGAGGGCACTGAAGCTTTCTTT	CASSGRGGEGTEAFF
.	TRBV10-3	TRBJ1-1	.	TGTGCCATCAGTGGGGGGGGCGCGGACACTGAAGCTTTCTTT	CAISGGGADTEAFF
.	TRBV6-5	TRBJ2-7	.	TGTGCCAGCAGTGGGGGCCACGAGCAGTACTTC	CASSGGHEQYF
.	TRBV29-1	TRBJ2-7	.	TGCAGCGTAGCAACAGGGTACCCCTCCTACGAGCAGTACTTC	CSVATGYPSYEQYF
TRBD1	TRBV5-1	TRBJ1-2	.	TGCGCCAGCAGCTTGGTAGACGCAGGGGGAAAAGGCTACACCTTC	CASSLVDAGGKGYTF
TRBD1	TRBV27	TRBJ1-5	.	TGTGCCAGCAGTAGGGACAGGGAGAATATGCGGCCCCAGCATTTT	CASSRDRENMRPQHF